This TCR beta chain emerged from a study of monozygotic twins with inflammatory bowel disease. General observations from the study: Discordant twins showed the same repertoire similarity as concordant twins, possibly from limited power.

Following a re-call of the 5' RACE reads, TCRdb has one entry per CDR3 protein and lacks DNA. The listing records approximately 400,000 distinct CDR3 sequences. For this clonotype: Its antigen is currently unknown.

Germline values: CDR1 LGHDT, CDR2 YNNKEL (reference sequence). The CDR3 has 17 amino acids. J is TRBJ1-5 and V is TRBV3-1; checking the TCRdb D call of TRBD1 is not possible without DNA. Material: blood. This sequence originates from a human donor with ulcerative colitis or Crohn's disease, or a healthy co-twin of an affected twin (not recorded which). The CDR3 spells CASSQVPPGYSNQPQHF.